These 30 T cell receptor beta chains originate from one sample sequenced in a study of graft-versus-host responses after intestinal transplantation. The protocol was immunoSEQ multiplex PCR, while the TCRdb copy is restricted to in-frame clones and leaves out a portion. The sample holds just under 100,000 clones, about nine tenths seen once. This specimen was PBMCs, taken roughly 68 weeks after intestinal transplant. The receptors here all came from a human patient who received an intestinal transplant, so some T cells may come from the graft donor.

This sequence joins TRBV29-1 and TRBJ2-5; 11 nucleotides match TRBD1. Per the germline V gene, CDR1 is SQVTM and CDR2 is ANQGSEA. V lost 6 bases to trimming and J lost 2 bases; unmatched junction nucleotides: 5. The CDR3 consists of 14 residues. The CDR3 sequence: CSVARDRGQETQYF. The CDR3, as DNA: TGCAGCGTCGCGCGGGACAGGGGGCAAGAGACCCAGTACTTC.

V is TRBV27 and J is TRBJ2-7; D possibly corresponds to TRBD2 (6 bases). The CDR3 has 13 residues. Germline CDR1 MNHEY, CDR2 SMNVEV (reference sequence). V lost 6 bases, J lost 3 bases, and 12 bases lay in between. The CDR3, as DNA: TGTGCCAGCAGCGGGACTCGGAGCTACGAGCAGTACTTC. It codes for CASSGTRSYEQYF.

This clone has only one observation. This sequence joins TRBV4-2 and TRBJ2-7; the match to TRBD2 covers 12 bases. The CDR3 is 15 residues long. Unmatched junction bases numbered 2, after V lost 1 base and J lost 4 bases. Per germline, CDR1 LGHNA and CDR2 YNFKEQ. In DNA, the CDR3 is TGTGCCAGCAGCCAAGTGACTAGCGGGGGTTACGAGCAGTACTTC. Translation gives CASSQVTSGGYEQYF.

V gene TRBV20-1 combines with J gene TRBJ2-1; D gene ambiguous. Germline loops: CDR1 DFQATT, CDR2 SNEGSKA (reference sequence). The CDR3 is 8 amino acids. Trimming took 7 bases from V and 10 from J, leaving 5 bases between them. CDR3 residues: CSVTEQFF. DNA for the CDR3: TGCAGTGTAACCGAGCAGTTCTTC.

DNA of the CDR3: TGTGCCAGCTCACCACAACGACAGGGGGCCTATGGCTACACCTTC. The encoded protein is CASSPQRQGAYGYTF. This chain uses TRBV18 with TRBJ1-2; 10 bases align to TRBD1. This CDR3 has 15 residues. CDR1 and CDR2 from the germline V gene are KGHSH and LQKENI. V lost 1 base, J lost 4 bases, and 3 bases stayed unmatched.

V usage is TRBV11-2 and J usage is TRBJ2-2; D possibly corresponds to TRBD1 (5 bases). CDR3 length: 15 amino acids. Germline assignment: CDR1 SGHAT and CDR2 FQNNGV. V was clipped by 0 bases and J by 8 bases, with 13 bases between them. CDR3 amino acids: CASSLEVDSSGELFF. The CDR3 region has the DNA TGTGCCAGCAGCTTAGAGGTAGACAGCTCAGGGGAGCTGTTTTTT.

Only one count was recorded for this clone. The chain combines TRBV6-4 with TRBJ1-5; D uncertain. The CDR3 totals 14 residues. Deletions cut 3 bases from V and 7 bases from J, with 13 bases between. Per germline, CDR1 MRHNA and CDR2 SNTAGT. CDR3 bases: TGTGCCAGCAGTGAGGAACTGTCCTACCAGCCCCAGCATTTT. Protein sequence: CASSEELSYQPQHF.

Here the CDR3 DNA reads TGCAGCGCCTCGGGGGTGGCCGGGGACGAGCAGTACTTC. This encodes CSASGVAGDEQYF. The gene calls are TRBV29-1 and TRBJ2-7, with D possibly being TRBD2 (6 bases). The germline V and J ends were trimmed by 7 bases and 5 bases, with 18 bases remaining between them. Germline CDR1 SQVTM, CDR2 ANQGSEA. The CDR3 spans 13 residues.

In this sample, this clone turned up a few times. This chain uses TRBV6-4 with TRBJ2-3; 8 bases fit TRBD1. After removal of 3 bases from V and 1 base from J, the junction contained 0 bases not matched to a gene. Germline V gene sequence: CDR1 MRHNA, CDR2 SNTAGT. CDR3 length: 14 amino acids. DNA of the CDR3: TGTGCCAGCAGTGAGGGACAGGGCACAGATACGCAGTATTTT. Translating it yields CASSEGQGTDTQYF.

The chain is built from TRBV25-1 and TRBJ2-1; TRBD1 aligns across 7 bases. The junction had 5 bases not matched to a gene; V was cut back by 7 bases and J by 2 bases. The CDR3 is made up of 14 amino acids. Germline V gene data show CDR1 as MGHDK and CDR2 as SYGVNS. The CDR3 here is CASTRQGTYNEQFF. CDR3 DNA: TGTGCCAGCACCCGACAGGGAACCTACAATGAGCAGTTCTTC.

This clone has a single count. The J gene is TRBJ1-2, the V gene TRBV11-2, with D maybe TRBD1 (5 bases). Germline CDR1 SGHAT, CDR2 FQNNGV. The CDR3 extends over 14 amino acids. V was clipped by 3 bases and J by 4 bases, with 12 bases between them. CDR3 amino acids: CASSFLAGLYGYTF. CDR3 DNA: TGTGCCAGCAGCTTTCTTGCAGGGCTCTATGGCTACACCTTC.

The chain uses TRBV5-6 and TRBJ2-7; no clear D gene. The CDR3 is 10 residues long. V dropped 4 bases and J dropped 3 bases, with 2 bases sitting between them. Looked up from germline, CDR1 is SGHDT and CDR2 is YYEEEE. The CDR3 coding sequence is TGTGCCAGCAGCCGCTACGAGCAGTACTTC. It codes for CASSRYEQYF.

The CDR3 nucleotides read TGTGCCACCAGCAGAGACACAGGAGGCACTGAAGCTTTCTTT. It translates to CATSRDTGGTEAFF. V and J are TRBV15 and TRBJ1-1; TRBD1 might be the D (5 bases). The CDR3 is 14 amino acids. The germline gives CDR1 LNHNV, CDR2 YYDKDF (reference sequence). The V end lost 0 bases, the J end lost 4 bases, and 9 bases lay between the germline ends.

V gene TRBV25-1 combines with J gene TRBJ2-3; a weak D match, TRBD2 (7 bases). The CDR3 loop spans 18 amino acids. Germline V gene lookup returns CDR1 MGHDK and CDR2 SYGVNS. Trimming took 1 base from V and 6 from J, leaving 23 bases between them. The CDR3 is CASSEFSMGGGMKDTQYF. DNA of the CDR3: TGTGCCAGCAGTGAATTTAGTATGGGGGGGGGCATGAAGGATACGCAGTATTTT.

For the CDR3, the DNA is TGTGCCAGCAGCCCAACGACAGGGGCCCCTGAAGCTTTCTTT. The encoded protein is CASSPTTGAPEAFF. The rearrangement joins TRBV7-2 to TRBJ1-1; 8 bases are shared with TRBD1. Germline V lookup: CDR1 SGHTA, CDR2 FQGNSA. The CDR3 has 14 residues. The trim removed 5 bases at V and 6 bases at J, leaving 8 bases unmatched. Filled out from reference TRBV7-2 and TRBJ1-1, the complete variable domain reads GAGVSQSPSNKVTEKGKDVELRCDPISGHTALYWYRQSLGQGLEFLIYFQGNSAPDKSGLPSDRFSAERTGGSVSTLTIQRTQQEDSAVYLCASSPTTGAPEAFFGQGTRLTVV.

The chain carries TRBV19 and TRBJ1-1, with a possible D match to TRBD1 (5 bases). Germline V lookup: CDR1 LNHDA, CDR2 SQIVND (reference sequence). The CDR3 loop spans 13 amino acids. V lost 2 bases, J lost 4 bases, and 8 bases lay in between. This chain's CDR3 is CASSIQGPTEAFF. CDR3 bases: TGTGCCAGTAGTATACAGGGACCCACTGAAGCTTTCTTT.

This clone occurred once. The V call is TRBV5-4, the J call TRBJ2-7; D could derive from TRBD1 or TRBD2 (5 bases each). The V gene's germline CDR1 is SGHNT and CDR2 YYREEE (reference sequence). V lost 4 bases and J lost 0, with 11 bases in between. CDR3 size: 14 residues. CDR3 sequence reads: CASSRDGHSYEQYF. The CDR3 nucleotides read TGTGCCAGCAGCCGGGACGGACACTCCTACGAGCAGTACTTC.

J is TRBJ2-7 and V is TRBV12-5; 7 nucleotides agree with TRBD2. CDR1 is LGHNT and CDR2 is FRNRAP in the germline V gene. J lost 3 bases, V lost 2 bases, and 10 bases had no gene match. The CDR3 covers 16 residues. This CDR3 is CASGLPVGGRVYEQYF. DNA of the CDR3: TGTGCTAGTGGTTTGCCCGTTGGGGGGAGGGTCTACGAGCAGTACTTC.

The chain combines TRBV5-6 with TRBJ2-5; D not certain. This CDR3 region has 11 residues. Trimming removed 4 bases from V and 11 bases from J, with 12 bases in between. Per the germline V gene, CDR1 is SGHDT and CDR2 is YYEEEE. The CDR3 nucleotides read TGTGCCAGCAGCCTCGCCCAAGAGCAGTACTTC. Translating it yields CASSLAQEQYF.

The gene calls are TRBV7-8 and TRBJ2-1; TRBD2 is a possible D gene (7 bases). Per germline, CDR1 SGHVS and CDR2 FQNEAQ. V was clipped by 5 bases and J by 5 bases, with 16 bases between them. The CDR3 is 15 amino acids. For the CDR3, the DNA is TGTGCCAGCAGCCAGTGGGAAGGGGGGGACAATGAGCAGTTCTTC. Encoded protein: CASSQWEGGDNEQFF.

The chain has TRBV7-8 and TRBJ2-2; perhaps TRBD1 as D (6 bases). Trimming took off 2 bases at V and 4 bases at J, with 14 bases between the two ends. Germline V gene lookup returns CDR1 SGHVS and CDR2 FQNEAQ. The CDR3 is made up of 16 amino acids. CDR3 region: CASSLRQVLGTGELFF. The CDR3 DNA is TGTGCCAGCAGCTTAAGACAGGTCTTGGGCACCGGGGAGCTGTTTTTT.

The V and J genes are TRBV5-4 and TRBJ2-3, with D perhaps TRBD2 (7 bases). The CDR3 contains 14 residues. The V and J ends lost 1 base and 6 bases respectively, with 12 bases between them. Germline assignment: CDR1 SGHNT and CDR2 YYREEE (reference sequence). In nucleotides, the CDR3 is TGTGCCAGCAGCTTGCGGGGGGCGGGCGATACGCAGTATTTT. Translating gives CASSLRGAGDTQYF.

This clone was observed once. The chain links TRBV4-1 to TRBJ2-2; 10 bases agree with TRBD1. The CDR3 loop spans 18 amino acids. Germline CDR1 reads MGHRA; CDR2 reads YSYEKL. J gave up 6 bases and V 0 bases, and 10 bases lay outside the gene matches. The CDR3 region is CASSQDGVGTGASGELFF. CDR3 sequence (DNA): TGCGCCAGCAGCCAAGATGGGGTAGGGACAGGGGCGTCCGGGGAGCTGTTTTTT.

The rearrangement joins TRBV4-2 to TRBJ2-3, with TRBD2 identical over 10 bases. This CDR3 region has 18 residues. Germline V CDR1 and CDR2: LGHNA, YNFKEQ. V was clipped by 3 bases and J by 2 bases; unmatched bases: 11. The CDR3 here is CASSQWVAGGPPTDTQYF. Here the CDR3 DNA reads TGTGCCAGCAGCCAGTGGGTAGCGGGGGGTCCCCCCACAGATACGCAGTATTTT.

As concerns this clone: Other DNA sequences in the same sample also yield this CDR3. The chain combines TRBV6-5 with TRBJ1-2; D may be TRBD1 (5 bases). Per the germline V gene, CDR1 is MNHEY and CDR2 is SVGAGI. V was pared by 10 bases and J by 2 bases, with 8 bases between. The CDR3 contains 11 residues. The CDR3 DNA reads as TGTGCCACCCGACAGAACTATGGCTACACCTTC. Translated, it gives CATRQNYGYTF.

The CDR3 reads CASSVENIDTEAFF. Written as DNA, the CDR3 is TGCGCCAGCAGCGTAGAGAATATTGACACTGAAGCTTTCTTT. This chain uses TRBV5-1 with TRBJ1-1, with D hard to call. Trimming shortened V by 4 bases and J by 3 bases, and 13 bases separated the two germline ends. Per germline, CDR1 SGHRS and CDR2 YFSETQ. The CDR3 extends over 14 amino acids.

This chain connects TRBV5-8 to TRBJ2-3, with a tentative D call TRBD1 (6 bases). The CDR3 loop spans 16 amino acids. Germline lookup yields CDR1 SGHTS and CDR2 YDEGEE. The germline V and J ends were trimmed by 1 base and 4 bases, with 16 bases remaining between them. CDR3 sequence reads: CASSLSLKTGPDTQYF. The CDR3 DNA sequence: TGTGCCAGCAGCTTGTCCCTAAAAACAGGGCCAGATACGCAGTATTTT.

The V call is TRBV9, the J call TRBJ1-1; a possible D gene is TRBD1 (6 bases). Germline CDR1 reads SGDLS; CDR2 reads YYNGEE. The CDR3 totals 16 residues. The germline V and J ends were trimmed by 0 bases and 0 bases, with 12 bases remaining between them. CDR3 sequence reads: CASSVGAGTLNTEAFF. The CDR3 nucleotides are TGTGCCAGCAGCGTAGGGGCAGGGACATTGAACACTGAAGCTTTCTTT.

Written as DNA, the CDR3 is TGTGCCAGCAGCTTGGAGCAGGGGAATTCACCCCTCCACTTT. As protein: CASSLEQGNSPLHF. The chain links TRBV5-4 to TRBJ1-6; TRBD1 might be the D (6 bases). Per the germline V gene, CDR1 is SGHNT and CDR2 is YYREEE (reference sequence). The CDR3 runs to 14 residues. Deletions cut 0 bases from V and 7 bases from J, with 8 bases between.

The chain joins TRBV6-6 to TRBJ1-1; 9 nucleotides line up with TRBD1. The germline V gene has CDR1 MNHNY and CDR2 SVGAGI (reference sequence). The CDR3 consists of 14 residues. V shed 0 bases, J shed 14 bases, and the junction held 10 bases outside the gene matches. CDR3 DNA sequence: TGTGCCAGCAGTTACTCGTCACAGGGGGCTCCCCGGTTCTTT. Its protein product is CASSYSSQGAPRFF.